The 5 T cell receptor beta chains given below trace back to one sample, sequenced in a study of blood T cell repertoires in COVID-19. Produced via immunoSEQ multiplex PCR; TCRdb's table is partial and in-frame only. The repertoire consists of roughly 320,000 clones, with around 86% occurring once and the leading ten covering over 1%. The sample consisted of peripheral blood. The receptors stem from a man aged 70-80 years with acute or convalescent COVID-19.

The chain is built from TRBV10-1 and TRBJ1-6; tentative D call: TRBD1 (5 bases). The CDR3 contains 19 residues. With 0 bases removed from V and 2 bases from J, the gap between germline ends came to 17 bases. Germline V gene lookup returns CDR1 WNHNN and CDR2 SYGVQD (reference sequence). The CDR3 DNA reads TGCGCCAGCAGTGAGTCTAGGACACCTTGTAGGGCCTATAATTCACCCCTCCACTTT. Its translation is CASSESRTPCRAYNSPLHF.

The chain links TRBV9 to TRBJ2-3, with 8 bases lining up with TRBD1. CDR1 is SGDLS and CDR2 is YYNGEE in the germline V gene. The CDR3 has 14 residues. V dropped 4 bases and J dropped 6; count of bases not matched to a gene: 7. The CDR3 coding sequence is TGTGCCAGCAGCCCCAGGGGGCCCTGGGATACGCAGTATTTT. It is translated as CASSPRGPWDTQYF.

The chain couples TRBV19 to TRBJ1-2; D not resolved. With 7 bases removed from V and 5 bases from J, the gap between germline ends came to 11 bases. Germline V lookup: CDR1 LNHDA, CDR2 SQIVND (reference sequence). The CDR3 has 12 residues. The CDR3 DNA sequence: TGTGCCAGTAAAGAGAGAGGGTATGGCTACACCTTC. It specifies CASKERGYGYTF.

The chain links TRBV5-1 to TRBJ2-1; 11 bases line up with TRBD2. This CDR3 contains 16 residues. In germline, CDR1 is SGHRS, CDR2 YFSETQ. With V trimmed by 4 bases and J by 5 bases, 8 bases remained unmatched. CDR3 in amino acids: CASSPQGLAGNNEQFF. As DNA, the CDR3 is TGCGCCAGCAGCCCGCAAGGACTAGCGGGTAACAATGAGCAGTTCTTC.

The genes are TRBV5-4 and TRBJ2-5, with a possible D match to TRBD1 (5 bases). CDR1 and CDR2 from the germline V gene are SGHNT and YYREEE (reference sequence). V shed 7 bases and J shed 5 bases, with 6 bases lying between them. CDR3 length: 10 residues. DNA of the CDR3: TGTGCCAGCGGGGCGGAGACCCAGTACTTC. Translating gives CASGAETQYF. The whole variable domain, remainder taken from reference TRBV5-4 and TRBJ2-5, is ETGVTQSPTHLIKTRGQQVTLRCSSQSGHNTVSWYQQALGQGPQFIFQYYREEENGRGNFPPRFSGLQFPNYSSELNVNALELDDSALYLCASGAETQYFGPGTRLLVL.